The 28 T cell receptor beta chains in this list originate from one sample, sequenced in a study of shared clonotypes between healthy human individuals. Naive CD8 cells comprised CD45RO-negative, CCR7-positively selected cells, excluding terminally differentiated effector memory CD45RA+ cells. The table came from immunoSEQ multiplex PCR; TCRdb's copy has only in-frame clones and leaves some out. The sample includes about 2.2 million clones, 85% to 95% of them seen just once. The specimen was naive CD8+ T cells from PBMCs. These receptors all stem from a man aged 18 to 29 in good health. Some clones in this sample may be carry-over from other donors' samples.

The chain has TRBV4-3 and TRBJ2-1; TRBD1 agrees at 8 bases. Germline V gene sequence: CDR1 LGHNA, CDR2 YSLEER. V trimming: 5 bases; J trimming: 7 bases; junction bases outside the gene matches: 7. The CDR3 length is 14 residues. The CDR3 protein is CASSYGQGVNEQFF. In DNA form, the CDR3 reads TGCGCCAGCAGCTACGGACAGGGAGTGAATGAGCAGTTCTTC.

The rearrangement joins TRBV7-8 to TRBJ2-3; D unclear. The germline V gene has CDR1 SGHVS and CDR2 FQNEAQ. The ends were cut back, 6 bases at V and 6 bases at J, with 10 bases in the middle. This CDR3 contains 12 residues. CDR3 loop: CASRGNGDTQYF. CDR3 nucleotides: TGTGCCAGCAGGGGGAACGGCGATACGCAGTATTTT. The full variable domain, its missing parts supplied by reference TRBV7-8 and TRBJ2-3, is GAGVSQSPRYKVAKRGQDVALRCDPISGHVSLFWYQQALGQGPEFLTYFQNEAQLDKSGLPSDRFFAERPEGSVSTLKIQRTQQEDSAVYLCASRGNGDTQYFGPGTRLTVL.

The sample holds a few counts of this clone. The J gene is TRBJ1-1, the V gene TRBV30; D possibly corresponds to TRBD1 (5 bases). Per germline, CDR1 GTSNPN and CDR2 SVGIG (reference sequence). The V and J ends lost 1 base and 0 bases respectively, with 6 bases between them. This CDR3 is 13 amino acids long. DNA of the CDR3: TGTGCCTGGAGTGGACAGATGAACACTGAAGCTTTCTTT. Translating it yields CAWSGQMNTEAFF.

This clone was seen a single time. The rearrangement uses TRBV28 and TRBJ2-2; the D call may be TRBD1 or TRBD2 (5 bases each). The CDR3 is 14 residues long. Germline V gives CDR1 MDHEN, CDR2 SYDVKM. Deletions cut 5 bases from V and 5 bases from J, with 12 bases between. CDR3 in amino acids: CASSPGTLTGELFF. CDR3 nucleotides: TGTGCCAGCAGTCCCGGGACCTTAACCGGGGAGCTGTTTTTT.

For the CDR3, the DNA is TGTGCCAGCAGACCCGGACAGGGAAAAAACACCGGGGAGCTGTTTTTT. Its translation is CASRPGQGKNTGELFF. The chain recombines TRBV11-1 with TRBJ2-2; 8 bases match TRBD1. CDR3 length: 16 amino acids. In germline, CDR1 is SGHAT, CDR2 FQDESV (reference sequence). Losses at the gene ends were 6 bases for V and 2 bases for J; bases not matched to a gene: 8.

This chain joins TRBV7-9 and TRBJ2-1; D not certain. The germline gives CDR1 SEHNR, CDR2 FQNEAQ (reference sequence). CDR3 length: 15 amino acids. Trimming left V 7 bases short and J 6 bases short, with 19 bases between. The CDR3, as DNA: TGTGCCAGCAACGAGTTTTGGGTTCCCTCCAATGAGCAGTTCTTC. Translation gives CASNEFWVPSNEQFF. Full variable domain (rest looked up from reference TRBV7-9 and TRBJ2-1): DTGVSQNPRHKITKRGQNVTFRCDPISEHNRLYWYRQTLGQGPEFLTYFQNEAQLEKSRLLSDRFSAERPKGSFSTLEIQRTEQGDSAMYLCASNEFWVPSNEQFFGPGTRLTVL.

J is TRBJ2-7 and V is TRBV4-3; TRBD2 matches 9 bases. Germline V gives CDR1 LGHNA, CDR2 YSLEER. The junction had 15 bases not matched to a gene; V was cut back by 4 bases and J by 5 bases. CDR3 length: 17 residues. The CDR3 loop reads CASSPVPWAGGAHEQYF. The CDR3 coding sequence is TGCGCCAGCAGCCCGGTCCCCTGGGCGGGAGGGGCCCACGAGCAGTACTTC.

The V gene is TRBV28, the J gene TRBJ1-2, with D possibly being TRBD1 (6 bases). V was trimmed by 3 bases and J by 3 bases, leaving 14 bases between them. Germline-derived CDR1 and CDR2 are MDHEN and SYDVKM. The CDR3 contains 15 residues. This chain's CDR3 is CASSLLQGPDYGYTF. In nucleotides, the CDR3 is TGTGCCAGCAGTTTGTTGCAGGGGCCGGACTATGGCTACACCTTC.

The gene calls are TRBV5-1 and TRBJ1-1, with D tentatively TRBD1 (5 bases). Germline CDR1 reads SGHRS; CDR2 reads YFSETQ. The ends were cut back, 5 bases at V and 0 bases at J, with 23 bases in the middle. The CDR3 is 18 residues long. The CDR3 here is CASRPGRFGGTLNTEAFF. The CDR3 region has the DNA TGCGCCAGCAGACCTGGGCGGTTCGGGGGGACCCTGAACACTGAAGCTTTCTTT.

This rearrangement joins TRBV6-1 to TRBJ2-2; D gene uncertain. In germline, CDR1 is MNHNS, CDR2 SASEGT. There are 15 residues in the CDR3. Trimming removed 5 bases from V and 0 bases from J, with 10 bases in between. In DNA form, the CDR3 reads TGTGCCAGCAGTTTCGCCAGGACGAACACCGGGGAGCTGTTTTTT. Its protein product is CASSFARTNTGELFF.

This chain links TRBV27 with TRBJ2-7, with D maybe TRBD2 (6 bases). The germline gives CDR1 MNHEY, CDR2 SMNVEV (reference sequence). Between the trimmed V and J ends, which lost 7 bases and 2 bases, there was a span of 12 bases. The CDR3 is 13 residues long. CDR3 region: CASTAGPTYEQYF. DNA of the CDR3: TGTGCCAGCACGGCGGGACCGACCTACGAGCAGTACTTC.

The CDR3 nucleotides are TGTGCCAGTAGTATAGAACTGCTCCTGAACACTGAAGCTTTCTTT. This gives the protein CASSIELLLNTEAFF. The chain recombines TRBV19 with TRBJ1-1; no clear D gene. Germline CDR1 reads LNHDA; CDR2 reads SQIVND (reference sequence). This CDR3 has 15 amino acids. V was clipped by 0 bases and J by 0 bases, with 8 bases between them.

The chain couples TRBV4-2 to TRBJ2-1, with TRBD2 matching 11 bases. This CDR3 has 16 residues. The trim removed 4 bases at V and 4 bases at J, leaving 6 bases unmatched. Germline CDR1 is LGHNA and CDR2 is YNFKEQ. CDR3 amino acids: CASSRKLAGAYNEQFF. CDR3 nucleotide sequence: TGTGCCAGCAGCCGGAAACTAGCGGGGGCATACAATGAGCAGTTCTTC.

The V and J genes are TRBV18 and TRBJ2-3, with D possibly called TRBD1 or TRBD2 (5 bases each). CDR1 and CDR2 (germline): KGHSH, LQKENI. There are 16 residues in the CDR3. Trimming left V 2 bases short and J 3 bases short, with 15 bases between. The CDR3 sequence is CASSPILGDGTDTQYF. The CDR3 bases are TGTGCCAGCTCACCAATACTGGGGGATGGGACAGATACGCAGTATTTT.

CDR3 amino acids: CASSFGGRPYEQYF. In DNA, the CDR3 is TGCGCCAGCAGCTTCGGTGGGAGGCCTTACGAGCAGTACTTC. The chain joins TRBV5-1 to TRBJ2-7, with D possibly TRBD2 on 6 matching bases. Germline V lookup: CDR1 SGHRS, CDR2 YFSETQ. The CDR3 length is 14 residues. V was clipped by 2 bases and J by 4 bases, with 13 bases between them. The full variable domain, in which reference TRBV5-1 and TRBJ2-7 provide the parts outside the CDR3, is KAGVTQTPRYLIKTRGQQVTLSCSPISGHRSVSWYQQTPGQGLQFLFEYFSETQRNKGNFPGRFSGRQFSNSRSEMNVSTLELGDSALYLCASSFGGRPYEQYFGPGTRLTVT.

On this clone itself: Other nucleotide sequences from this sample produce the same CDR3. This sequence joins TRBV19 and TRBJ1-1, with TRBD1 matching 7 bases. Germline V lookup: CDR1 LNHDA, CDR2 SQIVND (reference sequence). This CDR3 has 14 residues. Germline trimming cut 7 bases from V and 0 bases from J; bases unmatched to any gene: 5. The CDR3, as DNA: TGTGCCAGTACCAGGACAGGATTGAACACTGAAGCTTTCTTT. This translates into CASTRTGLNTEAFF.

V usage is TRBV5-1 and J usage is TRBJ2-1; the match to TRBD1 covers 7 bases. The junction had 7 bases not matched to a gene; V was cut back by 4 bases and J by 0 bases. Germline V gives CDR1 SGHRS, CDR2 YFSETQ. The length of the CDR3 is 16 residues. The CDR3 nucleotides read TGCGCCAGCAGCCCGCGACAGGGTTCCTCCTACAATGAGCAGTTCTTC. Encoded protein: CASSPRQGSSYNEQFF.

This sequence joins TRBV29-1 and TRBJ2-2; D is perhaps TRBD2 (6 bases). Germline V gene lookup returns CDR1 SQVTM and CDR2 ANQGSEA. V gave up 0 bases and J gave up 9 bases, with 17 bases separating them. The CDR3 covers 15 residues. CDR3 loop: CSVEETGLVRRELFF. CDR3 in DNA: TGCAGCGTTGAAGAGACGGGACTGGTGAGAAGGGAGCTGTTTTTT.

This chain links TRBV7-9 with TRBJ2-5; tentatively, D is TRBD2 (6 bases). V dropped 2 bases and J dropped 2 bases, with 12 bases sitting between them. The CDR3 is made up of 15 amino acids. Germline CDR1 reads SEHNR; CDR2 reads FQNEAQ (reference sequence). The CDR3 region has the DNA TGTGCCAGCAGCTTAACGGGACTTGTACAAGAGACCCAGTACTTC. It codes for CASSLTGLVQETQYF. Drawing the rest from reference TRBV7-9 and TRBJ2-5, the complete variable domain is DTGVSQNPRHKITKRGQNVTFRCDPISEHNRLYWYRQTLGQGPEFLTYFQNEAQLEKSRLLSDRFSAERPKGSFSTLEIQRTEQGDSAMYLCASSLTGLVQETQYFGPGTRLLVL.

CDR3 in DNA: TGTGCCAGCAGCCCTCTAGCGGGACGAGATACGCAGTATTTT. Translated, it gives CASSPLAGRDTQYF. The chain joins TRBV7-3 to TRBJ2-3, with 9 bases aligning to TRBD2. In germline, CDR1 is SGHTA, CDR2 FQGTGA. V was clipped by 5 bases and J by 5 bases; unmatched bases: 5. This CDR3 has 14 residues.

V and J are TRBV19 and TRBJ1-1; D not resolved. Trimming left V 6 bases short and J 4 bases short, with 15 bases between. The V gene's germline CDR1 is LNHDA and CDR2 SQIVND (reference sequence). The CDR3 runs to 14 residues. The CDR3 nucleotides read TGTGCCAGTAGCCTCATGGCATCAGGCACTGAAGCTTTCTTT. The encoded protein is CASSLMASGTEAFF.

The V gene is TRBV7-8, the J gene TRBJ2-7; TRBD2 aligns across 13 bases. The V gene end was trimmed by 5 bases and the J gene end by 0 bases; junction bases not matched to a gene: 4. The CDR3 runs to 16 residues. The germline V gene encodes CDR1 SGHVS and CDR2 FQNEAQ. The CDR3 spells CASSPTSGRNSYEQYF. The CDR3 region has the DNA TGTGCCAGCAGCCCGACTAGCGGGAGGAACTCCTACGAGCAGTACTTC.

The V call is TRBV9, the J call TRBJ2-7; D is unclear. Trimming cost V 3 bases and J 3 bases, with 10 bases left between them. The CDR3 extends over 13 amino acids. The germline CDR1 and CDR2 sequences are SGDLS and YYNGEE. CDR3 sequence reads: CASSDPSGYEQYF. As DNA, the CDR3 is TGTGCCAGCAGCGACCCCTCAGGCTACGAGCAGTACTTC.

The chain employs TRBV7-2 and TRBJ2-2; TRBD1 matches at 8 bases. J gave up 4 bases and V 3 bases, and 7 bases lay outside the gene matches. In germline, CDR1 is SGHTA, CDR2 FQGNSA. CDR3 length: 16 amino acids. The CDR3 is CASSFGQGRSTGELFF. Here the CDR3 DNA reads TGTGCCAGCAGCTTCGGACAGGGAAGGTCCACCGGGGAGCTGTTTTTT.

The rearrangement uses TRBV7-9 and TRBJ1-2; 7 nucleotides match TRBD1. This CDR3 contains 14 residues. Germline V gene data show CDR1 as SEHNR and CDR2 as FQNEAQ (reference sequence). Germline trimming cut 8 bases from V and 5 bases from J; bases unmatched to any gene: 11. The chain's CDR3 is CASGTGASLYGYTF. DNA for the CDR3: TGTGCCAGCGGTACAGGGGCATCCTTATATGGCTACACCTTC.

Turning to this clone: Other DNA sequences in the same sample also yield this CDR3. The chain links TRBV7-9 to TRBJ2-7, with D hard to call. Germline V CDR1 and CDR2: SEHNR, FQNEAQ (reference sequence). The CDR3 loop spans 12 amino acids. Between the trimmed V and J ends, which lost 3 bases and 6 bases, there was a span of 9 bases. The CDR3 DNA reads TGTGCCAGCAGCTTGGGCCCGGGCGAGCAGTACTTC. Protein product: CASSLGPGEQYF.

The chain recombines TRBV29-1 with TRBJ2-5; 10 nucleotides agree with TRBD2. J was trimmed by 7 bases and V by 5 bases; bases with no gene match: 4. The CDR3 extends over 12 amino acids. The germline V gene encodes CDR1 SQVTM and CDR2 ANQGSEA. Written as DNA, the CDR3 is TGCAGCGTTCTAGCGGGAGAAGGGACCCAGTACTTC. It encodes CSVLAGEGTQYF.

As DNA, the CDR3 is TGTGCCAGCAGCTGGGCGGCGGGAGGGCCTATTGAGCAGTTCTTC. This encodes CASSWAAGGPIEQFF. The chain recombines TRBV5-4 with TRBJ2-1; 9 nucleotides agree with TRBD2. V shed 3 bases and J 9 bases; nucleotides not matched to a gene: 10. This CDR3 contains 15 residues. Germline V lookup: CDR1 SGHNT, CDR2 YYREEE (reference sequence).